A selection of T cell receptor beta chains follows, all from one sample in a study of T-cell reconstitution after alpha-beta-depleted transplantation in children. A single record per CDR3 protein comes from TCRdb applying MiXCR to the PCR reads. The sample lists just over 350,000 distinct CDR3 sequences; about 14% were seen once. Material: PBMCs, obtained from the stem cell graft. These TCRs come from a human donor who donated a stem cell graft to a child with Fanconi anemia. CDR3s include the opening cysteine and the closing phenylalanine or tryptophan. Fields, in order: V gene, clone size, J gene, D gene, CDR3 protein, CDR3 DNA. A D gene is named only where the DNA matches it firmly. Clone size is shown for a subset of rows, as once, few, many or a class of expanded clone.

>TRBV10-2|-|TRBJ1-3|-
CASSGLSSSSGNTIYF
TGCGCCAGCAGTGGACTGAGTTCAAGCTCTGGAAACACCATATATTTT
>TRBV5-1|-|TRBJ1-3|-
CASSFSEGFSGNTIYF
TGCGCCAGCAGCTTTTCGGAGGGGTTCTCTGGAAACACCATATATTTT
>TRBV12-3/TRBV12-4|few|TRBJ2-4|TRBD2
CASSVAGIAKNIQYF
TGTGCCAGCAGTGTAGCGGGTATAGCCAAAAACATTCAGTACTTC
>TRBV12-3/TRBV12-4|few|TRBJ1-2|-
CASSLNPGYGYTF
TGTGCCAGCAGCCTAAATCCCGGATATGGCTACACCTTC
>TRBV30|-|TRBJ1-1|TRBD1
CAWSGQPETEAFF
TGTGCCTGGTCGGGACAGCCAGAGACTGAAGCTTTCTTT
>TRBV12-3/TRBV12-4|-|TRBJ2-1|TRBD2
CASSERGVSYNEQFF
TGTGCCAGCAGTGAGCGGGGGGTCTCCTACAATGAGCAGTTCTTC
>TRBV7-7|many|TRBJ2-5|TRBD1
CASSFGTAQETQYF
TGTGCCAGCAGCTTTGGGACAGCCCAAGAGACCCAGTACTTC
>TRBV20-1|-|TRBJ2-2|TRBD2
CSALPELAGGMGTGELFF
TGCAGTGCTCTTCCGGAGCTAGCGGGGGGTATGGGCACCGGGGAGCTGTTTTTT
>TRBV29-1|-|TRBJ2-1|-
CSVLTGVTYNEQFF
TGCAGCGTGCTTACCGGGGTCACCTACAATGAGCAGTTCTTC
>TRBV6-1|-|TRBJ2-2|TRBD1
CASSRDRGLYGELFF
TGTGCCAGCAGTCGTGACAGGGGTCTTTACGGGGAGCTGTTTTTT
>TRBV19|-|TRBJ1-3|-
CASSIGISYSGGNTIYF
TGTGCCAGTAGTATCGGAATCAGTTACTCGGGTGGAAACACCATATATTTT
>TRBV10-3|-|TRBJ1-2|-
CAISESPAAGENYGYTF
TGTGCCATCAGTGAGTCCCCGGCCGCGGGCGAAAACTATGGCTACACCTTC
>TRBV27|-|TRBJ1-1|-
CASSYYGGMNTEAFF
TGTGCCAGCAGTTATTACGGGGGGATGAACACTGAAGCTTTCTTT
>TRBV20-1|few|TRBJ1-1|-
CSARDQLTLSEAFF
TGCAGTGCTAGAGATCAGCTAACTTTGTCTGAAGCTTTCTTT
>TRBV5-1|few|TRBJ1-1|-
CASSPGWDTEAFF
TGCGCCAGCTCACCAGGGTGGGACACTGAAGCTTTCTTT
>TRBV20-1|-|TRBJ1-5|-
CSAPVQGDNQPQHF
TGCAGTGCCCCGGTTCAAGGAGACAATCAGCCCCAGCATTTT
>TRBV6-1|few|TRBJ1-5|TRBD1
CASSDSDRVQHF
TGTGCCAGCAGTGACTCGGACAGGGTCCAGCATTTT
>TRBV12-3/TRBV12-4|many|TRBJ1-5|TRBD1
CASSLTGVQPQHF
TGTGCCAGCAGCCTGACAGGGGTACAGCCCCAGCATTTT
>TRBV20-1|-|TRBJ1-5|-
CSARDSRNQPQHF
TGCAGTGCTAGAGATTCGAGAAATCAGCCCCAGCATTTT
>TRBV5-1|few|TRBJ1-1|TRBD1
CASSLVGQGSTEAFF
TGCGCCAGCAGCTTGGTGGGACAGGGTAGCACTGAAGCTTTCTTT
>TRBV6-2/TRBV6-3|-|TRBJ2-1|TRBD1
CASIDVGRTGGFYNEQFF
TGTGCCAGCATTGACGTTGGGCGGACAGGGGGTTTCTACAATGAGCAGTTCTTC
>TRBV3-1|few|TRBJ2-5|TRBD2
CASSQGRGVSGTQYF
TGTGCCAGCAGCCAAGGACGGGGGGTATCGGGGACCCAGTACTTC
>TRBV7-9|many|TRBJ2-5|TRBD1
CASSLALQDRGQETQYF
TGTGCCAGCAGCTTAGCGCTTCAAGACAGGGGGCAAGAGACCCAGTACTTC
>TRBV6-6|-|TRBJ2-1|TRBD1
CATEGQGGNEQFF
TGTGCCACCGAAGGACAGGGGGGCAATGAGCAGTTCTTC
>TRBV6-1|-|TRBJ2-1|TRBD1
CASSWTGAYNEQFF
TGTGCCAGCAGCTGGACAGGGGCCTACAATGAGCAGTTCTTC
>TRBV4-2|-|TRBJ2-5|-
CASSQDWDYQETQYF
TGTGCCAGCAGCCAAGACTGGGACTACCAAGAGACCCAGTACTTC
>TRBV29-1|many|TRBJ2-3|-
CSVQVGSNTDTQYF
TGCAGCGTTCAGGTGGGCAGTAACACAGATACGCAGTATTTT
>TRBV7-9|many|TRBJ2-6|-
CASSPDLPGANVLTF
TGTGCCAGCAGCCCCGATCTTCCTGGGGCCAACGTCCTGACTTTC
>TRBV20-1|many|TRBJ1-2|-
CSALQGANYGYTF
TGCAGTGCTCTGCAGGGTGCGAACTATGGCTACACCTTC
>TRBV4-2|medium-sized|TRBJ2-1|TRBD2
CASSVETSGAYNEQFF
TGTGCCAGCAGCGTCGAGACTAGCGGGGCGTACAATGAGCAGTTCTTC
>TRBV10-3|-|TRBJ1-2|TRBD1
CAISEEQGGYGYTF
TGTGCCATCAGTGAGGAACAGGGGGGCTATGGCTACACCTTC
>TRBV12-5|few|TRBJ2-7|TRBD1
CASGPGGPLGTGLDEQYF
TGTGCTAGTGGTCCTGGGGGCCCCCTCGGGACAGGGTTAGACGAGCAGTACTTC
>TRBV7-2|few|TRBJ2-1|TRBD2
CASSPWRGETYNEQFF
TGTGCCAGCAGCCCCTGGCGGGGGGAAACCTACAATGAGCAGTTCTTC
>TRBV12-3/TRBV12-4|few|TRBJ2-3|TRBD2
CASRVERGRTDTQYF
TGTGCCAGCAGAGTCGAGCGGGGTAGGACAGATACGCAGTATTTT
>TRBV20-1|many|TRBJ2-3|TRBD2
CSAPDQRGPTDTQYF
TGCAGTGCGCCTGACCAGCGGGGACCCACAGATACGCAGTATTTT
>TRBV5-5|-|TRBJ1-2|-
CASSLPDYYGYTF
TGTGCCAGCAGCTTACCGGACTACTATGGCTACACCTTC
>TRBV29-1|few|TRBJ2-7|TRBD1
CSVSDRAGYEQYF
TGCAGCGTGTCGGACAGGGCTGGTTACGAGCAGTACTTC
>TRBV5-1|few|TRBJ1-5|-
CASRHGTAETQPQHF
TGCGCCAGCAGGCACGGGACTGCGGAGACTCAGCCCCAGCATTTT
>TRBV28|many|TRBJ2-1|TRBD1
CASRDPTGGNEQFF
TGTGCCAGCAGGGACCCGACAGGGGGCAATGAGCAGTTCTTC
>TRBV9|-|TRBJ2-1|TRBD2
CASSVAAGGYNEQFF
TGTGCCAGCAGCGTAGCGGCGGGGGGTTACAATGAGCAGTTCTTC
>TRBV30|-|TRBJ2-1|TRBD2
CAWSAGKSGGINEQFF
TGTGCCTGGAGTGCCGGAAAGAGCGGGGGGATAAATGAGCAGTTCTTC
>TRBV29-1|many|TRBJ2-2|TRBD1
CSVGWTGPTNTGELFF
TGCAGCGTTGGGTGGACAGGGCCTACGAACACCGGGGAGCTGTTTTTT
>TRBV24-1|few|TRBJ2-5|-
CATSDPGPGQETQYF
TGTGCCACCAGCGACCCCGGCCCAGGCCAAGAGACCCAGTACTTC
>TRBV27|few|TRBJ2-1|TRBD1
CASRPGQGGYEQFF
TGTGCCAGCAGACCGGGACAGGGTGGCTATGAGCAGTTCTTC
>TRBV5-4|few|TRBJ1-1|-
CASSLPERRTEAFF
TGTGCCAGCAGCTTGCCTGAAAGGAGGACTGAAGCTTTCTTT
>TRBV28|-|TRBJ2-2|TRBD2
CASSSSLSSGVGGELFF
TGTGCCAGCAGTTCTTCTTTGAGTAGCGGGGTAGGCGGGGAGCTGTTTTTT
>TRBV6-6|-|TRBJ2-3|-
CASSYFHTDTQYF
TGTGCCAGCAGTTACTTTCACACAGATACGCAGTATTTT
>TRBV7-3|few|TRBJ2-4|-
CASSRLGQWLVKNIQYF
TGTGCCAGCAGCCGACTTGGACAGTGGTTGGTCAAAAACATTCAGTACTTC
>TRBV30|-|TRBJ2-1|-
CAWSPDDRTEQFF
TGTGCCTGGAGCCCGGACGATCGTACGGAGCAGTTCTTC
>TRBV5-6|many|TRBJ2-1|-
CASSLATAPYNEQFF
TGTGCCAGCAGCTTGGCGACGGCACCTTACAATGAGCAGTTCTTC
>TRBV7-2|few|TRBJ2-3|-
CASSRVSAAGSTDTQYF
TGTGCCAGCAGCCGGGTTTCGGCTGCTGGAAGCACAGATACGCAGTATTTT
>TRBV19|few|TRBJ1-1|-
CASSMRGRSWNTEAFF
TGTGCCAGTAGTATGAGAGGGCGGTCGTGGAACACTGAAGCTTTCTTT
>TRBV11-2|-|TRBJ2-7|-
CASSRSGISNYEQYF
TGTGCCAGCAGCCGATCAGGGATTTCGAACTACGAGCAGTACTTC
>TRBV7-6|many|TRBJ2-5|-
CASSWALGETQYF
TGTGCCAGCAGCTGGGCCCTAGGGGAGACCCAGTACTTC
>TRBV29-1|many|TRBJ1-2|-
CSGKGTSHGYTF
TGCAGCGGGAAGGGGACCTCCCATGGCTACACCTTC
>TRBV10-1|few|TRBJ1-1|-
CASSESGQNTEAFF
TGCGCCAGCAGTGAGTCAGGCCAAAACACTGAAGCTTTCTTT
>TRBV20-1|-|TRBJ1-4|-
CSALDGLNEKLFF
TGCAGTGCCCTGGACGGCCTTAATGAAAAACTGTTTTTT
>TRBV7-3|few|TRBJ1-3|-
CASSPASGNTIYF
TGTGCCAGCAGCCCGGCCTCTGGAAACACCATATATTTT
>TRBV5-1|few|TRBJ1-4|TRBD1
CASSPGGQGTGDEKLFF
TGCGCCAGCAGCCCGGGAGGACAGGGTACGGGGGATGAAAAACTGTTTTTT
>TRBV18|many|TRBJ2-2|-
CASSPQGKGTGELFF
TGTGCCAGCTCACCGCAAGGGAAAGGAACCGGGGAGCTGTTTTTT